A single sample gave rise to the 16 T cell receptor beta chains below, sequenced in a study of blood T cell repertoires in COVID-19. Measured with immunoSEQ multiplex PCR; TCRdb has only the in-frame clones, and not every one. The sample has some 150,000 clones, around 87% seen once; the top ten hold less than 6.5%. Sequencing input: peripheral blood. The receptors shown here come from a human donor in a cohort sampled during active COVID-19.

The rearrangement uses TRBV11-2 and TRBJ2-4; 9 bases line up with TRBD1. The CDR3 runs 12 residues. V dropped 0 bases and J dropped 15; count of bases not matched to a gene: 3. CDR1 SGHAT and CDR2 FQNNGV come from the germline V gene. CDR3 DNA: TGTGCCAGCAGCTTAGAGATGGGACAGGGGTACTTC. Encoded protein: CASSLEMGQGYF.

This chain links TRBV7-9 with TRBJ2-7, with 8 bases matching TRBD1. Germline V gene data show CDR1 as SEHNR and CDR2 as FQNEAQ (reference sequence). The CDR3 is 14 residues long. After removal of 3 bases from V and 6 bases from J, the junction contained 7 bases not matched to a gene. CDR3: CASSFPGQGSEQYF. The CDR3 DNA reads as TGTGCCAGCAGCTTTCCAGGACAGGGCTCCGAGCAGTACTTC.

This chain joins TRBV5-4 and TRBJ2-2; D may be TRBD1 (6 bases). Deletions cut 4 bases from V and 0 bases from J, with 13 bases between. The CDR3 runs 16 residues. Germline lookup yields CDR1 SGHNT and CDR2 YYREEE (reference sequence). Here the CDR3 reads CASSILGQSNTGELFF. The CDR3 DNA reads TGTGCCAGCAGCATCCTAGGACAGTCGAACACCGGGGAGCTGTTTTTT. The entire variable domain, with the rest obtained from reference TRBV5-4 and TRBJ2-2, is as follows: ETGVTQSPTHLIKTRGQQVTLRCSSQSGHNTVSWYQQALGQGPQFIFQYYREEENGRGNFPPRFSGLQFPNYSSELNVNALELDDSALYLCASSILGQSNTGELFFGEGSRLTVL.

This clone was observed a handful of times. CDR3 bases: TGTGCCAGCAGTGACACGTATAGGCAGGGGGACTATGGCTACACCTTC. This translates into CASSDTYRQGDYGYTF. The V call is TRBV6-4, the J call TRBJ1-2; the match to TRBD1 covers 7 bases. The CDR3 sequence is 16 residues long. After removal of 2 bases from V and 3 bases from J, the junction contained 9 bases not matched to a gene. Looked up from germline, CDR1 is MRHNA and CDR2 is SNTAGT.

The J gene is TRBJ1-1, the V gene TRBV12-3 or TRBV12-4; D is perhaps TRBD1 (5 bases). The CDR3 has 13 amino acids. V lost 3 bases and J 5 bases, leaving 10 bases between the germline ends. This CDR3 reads CASSFMRGTEAFF. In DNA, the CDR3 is TGTGCCAGCAGTTTTATGCGGGGGACTGAAGCTTTCTTT.

The CDR3 coding sequence is TGTGCCAGCTCACCATCGGCAGGAAGCACAGATACGCAGTATTTT. It yields the protein CASSPSAGSTDTQYF. The chain is built from TRBV18 and TRBJ2-3; D uncertain. Per the germline V gene, CDR1 is KGHSH and CDR2 is LQKENI. V was trimmed by 2 bases and J by 0 bases, leaving 9 bases between them. This CDR3 has 15 amino acids.

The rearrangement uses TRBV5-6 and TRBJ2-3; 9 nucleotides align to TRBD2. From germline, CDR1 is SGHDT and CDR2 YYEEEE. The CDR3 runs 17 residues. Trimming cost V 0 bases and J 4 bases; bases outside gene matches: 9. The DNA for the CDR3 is TGTGCCAGCAGCTTGGTTGTACCTAGCGGGATCTCAGATACGCAGTATTTT. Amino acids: CASSLVVPSGISDTQYF.

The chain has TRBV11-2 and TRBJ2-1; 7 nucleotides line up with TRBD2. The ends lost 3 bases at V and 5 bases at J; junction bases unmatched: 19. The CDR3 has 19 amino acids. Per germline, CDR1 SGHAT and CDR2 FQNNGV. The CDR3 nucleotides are TGTGCCAGCAGCTTCCTAAGTGGTCCCGTAGGCGGGAGTGACAATGAGCAGTTCTTC. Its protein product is CASSFLSGPVGGSDNEQFF.

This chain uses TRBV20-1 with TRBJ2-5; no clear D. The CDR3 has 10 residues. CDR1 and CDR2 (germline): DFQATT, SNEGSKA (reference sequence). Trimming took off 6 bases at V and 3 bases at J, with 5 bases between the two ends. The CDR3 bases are TGCAGTGCAACTGAAGAGACCCAGTACTTC. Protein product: CSATEETQYF.

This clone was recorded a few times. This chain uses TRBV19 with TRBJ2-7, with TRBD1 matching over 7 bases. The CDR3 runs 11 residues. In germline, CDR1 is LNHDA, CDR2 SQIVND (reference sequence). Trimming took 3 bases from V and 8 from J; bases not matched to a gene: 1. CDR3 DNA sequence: TGTGCCAGTAGTATGAGGGGGCAGCAGTACTTC. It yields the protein CASSMRGQQYF.

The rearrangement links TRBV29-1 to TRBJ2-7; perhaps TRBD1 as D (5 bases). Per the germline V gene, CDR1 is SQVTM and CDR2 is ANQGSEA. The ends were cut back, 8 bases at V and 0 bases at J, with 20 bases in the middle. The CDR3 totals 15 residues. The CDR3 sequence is CSCWSPGSRSYEQYF. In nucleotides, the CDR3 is TGCAGCTGTTGGTCCCCAGGGTCCCGCTCCTACGAGCAGTACTTC.

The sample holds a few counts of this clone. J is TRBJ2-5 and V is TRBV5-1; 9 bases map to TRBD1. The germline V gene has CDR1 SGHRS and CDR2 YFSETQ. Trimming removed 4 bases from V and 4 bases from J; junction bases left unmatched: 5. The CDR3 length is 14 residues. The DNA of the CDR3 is TGCGCCAGCAGCGCGGGACAGGGAGGAGAGACCCAGTACTTC. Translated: CASSAGQGGETQYF.

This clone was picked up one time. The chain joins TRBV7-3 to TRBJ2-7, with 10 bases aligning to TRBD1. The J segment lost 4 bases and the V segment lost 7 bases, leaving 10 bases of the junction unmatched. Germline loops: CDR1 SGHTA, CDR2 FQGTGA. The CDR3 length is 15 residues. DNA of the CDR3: TGTGCCAGCACCCCCGGGACAGGGGTTTTGTACGAGCAGTACTTC. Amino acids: CASTPGTGVLYEQYF. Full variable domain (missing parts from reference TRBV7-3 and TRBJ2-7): GAGVSQTPSNKVTEKGKYVELRCDPISGHTALYWYRQSLGQGPEFLIYFQGTGAADDSGLPNDRFFAVRPEGSVSTLKIQRTERGDSAVYLCASTPGTGVLYEQYFGPGTRLTVT.

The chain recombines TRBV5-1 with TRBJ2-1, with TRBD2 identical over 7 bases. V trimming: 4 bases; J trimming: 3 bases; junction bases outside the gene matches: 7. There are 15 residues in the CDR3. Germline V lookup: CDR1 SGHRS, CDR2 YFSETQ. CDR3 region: CASSIPGGIYNEQFF. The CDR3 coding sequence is TGCGCCAGCAGCATTCCCGGGGGGATCTACAATGAGCAGTTCTTC.

The CDR3 DNA reads TGTGCCAGCAGTTTATCGTGGGCCACGGGACAGCCCCAGCATTTT. This gives the protein CASSLSWATGQPQHF. The chain carries TRBV28 and TRBJ1-5; D is uncertain. The CDR3 has 15 amino acids. V was trimmed by 1 base and J by 7 bases, leaving 14 bases between them. From germline, CDR1 is MDHEN and CDR2 SYDVKM.

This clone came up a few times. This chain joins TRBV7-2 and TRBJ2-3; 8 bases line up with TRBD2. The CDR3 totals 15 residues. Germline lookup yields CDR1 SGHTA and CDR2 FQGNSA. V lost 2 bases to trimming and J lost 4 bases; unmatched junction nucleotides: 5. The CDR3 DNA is TGTGCCAGCAGCTTAAATAGCGGGACGGCAGATACGCAGTATTTT. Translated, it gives CASSLNSGTADTQYF.